The source of this T cell receptor beta chain is a study of blood T cell repertoires in COVID-19. Study overall: Sites across the United States, Italy and Spain contributed samples from acute and convalescent COVID-19.

The CDR3 consists of 13 residues. Looked up from germline, CDR1 is SGHNT and CDR2 is YENEEA. V lost 2 bases to trimming and J lost 9 bases, with 10 bases between them. Authors' analysis steps: Quantification of nucleated cells was approximated via reference gene primer amplification. Some clones are missing from TCRdb's copy, which holds only in-frame ones; the method was immunoSEQ multiplex PCR. V, J and clone size were drawn from that table, and D and trimming were deduced from the DNA. The sample carries about 180,000 clones, 80% to 90% recorded once. This chain joins TRBV11-3 and TRBJ2-2; no definite D call. Sequenced: peripheral blood. The receptor was isolated from a young man who had recovered from COVID-19. The CDR3 reads CASSLSEERELFF. CDR3 in DNA: TGTGCCAGCAGCTTATCTGAGGAGAGGGAGCTGTTTTTT. The variable domain in full, with the rest retrieved from reference TRBV11-3 and TRBJ2-2, is EAGVVQSPRYKIIEKKQPVAFWCNPISGHNTLYWYLQNLGQGPELLIRYENEEAVDDSQLPKDRFSAERLKGVDSTLKIQPAELGDSAVYLCASSLSEERELFFGEGSRLTVL.